This T cell receptor (beta chain) was documented in a study of blood T cells in healthy people across ages. Whole-study context: Researchers report that template switching captured about one barcoded beta molecule per two T cells. Study conclusions and caveats: Significant beta diversity loss was already apparent by age roughly 38, declining roughly linearly.

Per the germline V gene, CDR1 is MNHEY and CDR2 is SVGAGI. The CDR3 extends over 14 amino acids. Combining a sample-barcoded 5' primer with a J-beta primer mix, a second PCR ran for about 7 to 11 cycles. Per sample, CDR3-containing paired-end reads numbered at least 2.5 million. Each CDR3 protein is one row after TCRdb ran MiXCR on the 5' RACE reads. The sample has 700,000 or so distinct CDR3 sequences, 40% to 45% seen once. Russia was home to the donors, healthy Caucasian individuals aged about 6 to 90. About this clonotype: Its antigen is undetermined.

This receptor was taken from a man at least 80 years old in good health. Source material: blood. This rearrangement joins TRBV6-5 to TRBJ2-5, with TRBD2 matching 9 bases. The DNA end favors TRBJ2-7, so the J call may be wrong. This CDR3 reads CASSPSGKLGEQYF. In DNA form, the CDR3 reads TGTGCCAGCAGTCCTAGCGGGAAGCTGGGCGAGCAGTACTTC.